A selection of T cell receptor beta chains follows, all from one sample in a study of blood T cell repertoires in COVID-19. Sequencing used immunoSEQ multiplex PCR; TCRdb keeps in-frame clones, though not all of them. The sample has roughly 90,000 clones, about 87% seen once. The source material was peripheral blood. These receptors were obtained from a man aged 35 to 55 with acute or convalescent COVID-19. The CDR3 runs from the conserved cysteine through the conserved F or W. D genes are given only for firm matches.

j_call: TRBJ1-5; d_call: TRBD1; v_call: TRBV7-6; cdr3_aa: CASSLTGIDQPQHF
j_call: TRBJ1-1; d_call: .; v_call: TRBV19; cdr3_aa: CASSYLTAAEAFF
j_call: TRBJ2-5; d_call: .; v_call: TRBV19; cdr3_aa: CASSIWGPAAETQYF
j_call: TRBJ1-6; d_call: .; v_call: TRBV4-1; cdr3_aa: CASSQDRGNSPLHF
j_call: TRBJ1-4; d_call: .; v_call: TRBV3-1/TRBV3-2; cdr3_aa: CASSLTGGNEKLFF
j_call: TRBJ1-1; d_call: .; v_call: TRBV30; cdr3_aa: CALTRGRGTEAFF
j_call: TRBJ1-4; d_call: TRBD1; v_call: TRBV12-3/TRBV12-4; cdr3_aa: CASSSTGYEKLFF
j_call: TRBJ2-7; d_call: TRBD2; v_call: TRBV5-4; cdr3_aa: CASRSTSGGESYEQYF
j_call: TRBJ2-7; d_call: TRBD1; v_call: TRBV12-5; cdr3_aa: CASGLVLGQVAYEQYF
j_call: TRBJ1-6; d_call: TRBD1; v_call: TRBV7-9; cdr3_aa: CASSLSRQGLYNSPLHF
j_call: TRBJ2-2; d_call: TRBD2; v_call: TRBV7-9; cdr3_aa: CASSYAQPGGIGELFF
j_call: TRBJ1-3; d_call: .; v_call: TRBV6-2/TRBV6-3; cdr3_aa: CASSPGFSGNTIYF
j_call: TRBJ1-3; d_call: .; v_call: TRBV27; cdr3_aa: CASRGRVNWNTIYF
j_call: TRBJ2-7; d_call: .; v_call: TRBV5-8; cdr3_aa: CASSLFWGRRATYEQYF
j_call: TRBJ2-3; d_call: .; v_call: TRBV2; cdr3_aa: CASSERERPFTDTQYF
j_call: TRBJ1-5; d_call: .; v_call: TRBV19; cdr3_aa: CASSIVADSNQPQHF
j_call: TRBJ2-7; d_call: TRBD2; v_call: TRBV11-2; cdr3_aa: CASSFGREPFVEQYF
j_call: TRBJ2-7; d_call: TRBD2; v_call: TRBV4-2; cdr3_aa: CASSQDLTGLAGGSSYEQYF
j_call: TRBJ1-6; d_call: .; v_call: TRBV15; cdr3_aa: CATSFVYNSPLHF
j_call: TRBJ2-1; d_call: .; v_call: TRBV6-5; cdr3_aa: CASTNSGYYNEQFF